The clone carrying this TCR beta chain was recorded at least ten times. As yet, its antigen is unknown. Template-switching 5'RACE yielded the TCR cDNA; a universal primer site and UMIs were added in the process. In TCRdb, the 5' RACE reads were re-called with MiXCR into one record per CDR3 protein. The sample includes some 110,000 distinct CDR3 sequences, 7.5% to 9.5% of them seen just once. This sample stems from a study of T cells after yellow fever vaccination. Study observations and caveats: It was the secondary response that reached its peak faster, day 5 versus 15, but it was weaker. Reappearance after the booster was observed for most primary-vaccination clones (roughly 97% CD4, just over 85% CD8). Within FACS-sorted repertoires, abundant clonotypes contaminating from the bulk population could be present.

V trimming: 5 bases; J trimming: 2 bases; junction bases outside the gene matches: 7. CDR1 and CDR2 (germline): SEHNR, FQNEAQ (reference sequence). The CDR3 sequence is 17 residues long. This material consisted of CD8+ T cells sorted from PBMCs, taken 45 days after the yellow fever booster vaccination. The rearrangement links TRBV7-9 to TRBJ2-1; 12 bases line up with TRBD2. This receptor was identified in a man aged 25-40 years who received the YFV17D yellow fever vaccine. This CDR3 is CASSPRTSGIPYNEQFF. Written as DNA, the CDR3 is TGTGCCAGCAGCCCTAGGACTAGCGGGATTCCCTACAATGAGCAGTTCTTC.